A single sample gave rise to the 16 T cell receptor beta chains below, sequenced in a study of identical twins. MiXCR, run by TCRdb on the 5' RACE reads, gives a single entry per CDR3 protein. The sample includes about 900,000 distinct CDR3 sequences, roughly an eighth of them seen just once. This same sample was also part of a study on yellow fever vaccine responses in identical twins.

Sequencing input: PBMCs. The receptors stem from a woman under 30 in good health.

This clonotype was seen ten or more times. CDR3 sequence (DNA): TGCAGTGCGCTCGAGGGCGAGTTTGGAAACACCATATATTTT. It yields the protein CSALEGEFGNTIYF. V is TRBV20-1 and J is TRBJ1-3; D is unresolved. This CDR3 has 14 amino acids. Looked up from germline, CDR1 is DFQATT and CDR2 is SNEGSKA (reference sequence). The V end was cut by 6 bases, the J end by 3 bases, with 15 bases between.

The chain couples TRBV5-1 to TRBJ2-3; D tentatively fits TRBD1 or TRBD2 (6 bases each). The V and J ends lost 6 bases and 2 bases respectively, with 16 bases between them. CDR3 length: 15 residues. CDR1 and CDR2 from the germline V gene are SGHRS and YFSETQ. CDR3 protein: CASTPRGGDTDTQYF. CDR3 sequence (DNA): TGCGCCAGCACCCCCAGGGGAGGTGACACAGATACGCAGTATTTT.

This clonotype has only a few counts. The V gene is TRBV12-3 or TRBV12-4, the J gene TRBJ2-2; TRBD1 matches 7 bases. V gave up 1 base and J gave up 6 bases; unmatched junction bases: 14. This CDR3 region has 18 residues. Here the CDR3 reads CASSLGTGESIWAGELFF. Written as DNA, the CDR3 is TGTGCCAGCAGTTTAGGGACAGGAGAATCAATTTGGGCCGGGGAGCTGTTTTTT.

In this sample, this clonotype turned up a few times. The V gene is TRBV20-1, the J gene TRBJ2-5; TRBD1 agrees at 12 bases. The germline V gene has CDR1 DFQATT and CDR2 SNEGSKA (reference sequence). V shed 6 bases and J 2 bases; nucleotides not matched to a gene: 4. This CDR3 comprises 14 residues. CDR3 protein: CSARDRGRQETQYF. CDR3 coding DNA: TGCAGTGCCAGGGACAGGGGGCGTCAAGAGACCCAGTACTTC.

V is TRBV6-1 and J is TRBJ2-1; D not certain. The V gene's germline CDR1 is MNHNS and CDR2 SASEGT. The V end lost 0 bases, the J end lost 14 bases, and 14 bases lay between the germline ends. The CDR3 runs to 13 residues. CDR3 sequence: CASSEAYSRLEFF. Here the CDR3 DNA reads TGTGCCAGCAGTGAAGCTTATAGCCGGCTGGAGTTCTTC.

V and J are TRBV2 and TRBJ1-2, with 7 bases identical to TRBD1. The CDR3 spans 13 residues. With V trimmed by 3 bases and J by 8 bases, 6 bases remained unmatched. The V gene's germline CDR1 is SNHLY and CDR2 FYNNEI. The DNA of the CDR3 is TGTGCCAGCAGTGATGGAGGGGGCAGGGGCTACACCTTC. Amino acid sequence: CASSDGGGRGYTF.

The rearrangement uses TRBV20-1 and TRBJ1-1, with D unresolved. Per the germline V gene, CDR1 is DFQATT and CDR2 is SNEGSKA (reference sequence). V dropped 0 bases and J dropped 1 base, with 6 bases sitting between them. The CDR3 spans 13 residues. The CDR3 bases are TGCAGTGCTAGAGATTCGGGGAACACTGAAGCTTTCTTT. The encoded protein is CSARDSGNTEAFF.

The table lists this clonotype with a few counts. This may be a read error: a much more frequent sequence differs by one nucleotide. The chain employs TRBV7-3 and TRBJ2-3; 8 nucleotides agree with TRBD2. The germline gives CDR1 SGHTA, CDR2 FQGTGA. With V trimmed by 1 base and J by 1 base, 1 base remained unmatched. The CDR3 totals 15 residues. The CDR3 spells CASSLKTSGTDTQYF. The CDR3 coding sequence is TGTGCCAGCAGCTTAAAGACTAGCGGCACAGATACGCAGTATTTT.

This clonotype has at least ten counts. The CDR3 sequence is CSARVLGGGVGEKLFF. The CDR3 DNA reads TGCAGTGCTAGAGTTCTTGGTGGGGGCGTCGGTGAAAAACTGTTTTTT. V gene TRBV20-1 combines with J gene TRBJ1-4, with D possibly TRBD1 on 6 matching bases. The CDR3 spans 16 residues. Germline values: CDR1 DFQATT, CDR2 SNEGSKA (reference sequence). V shed 1 base and J shed 7 bases, with 19 bases lying between them.

This chain connects TRBV6-2 or TRBV6-3 to TRBJ2-3, with TRBD2 matching 9 bases. Losses at the gene ends were 7 bases for V and 5 bases for J; bases not matched to a gene: 7. Germline CDR1 and CDR2: MNHEY and SVGEGT. The CDR3 totals 14 residues. CDR3 amino acids: CASTLAGVGDTQYF. CDR3 in DNA: TGTGCCAGCACCTTAGCGGGAGTCGGAGATACGCAGTATTTT.

Only a few counts were recorded for this clonotype. V gene TRBV11-2 combines with J gene TRBJ2-3, with unresolved D. Per the germline V gene, CDR1 is SGHAT and CDR2 is FQNNGV. The CDR3 length is 15 residues. The germline V and J ends were trimmed by 5 bases and 2 bases, with 14 bases remaining between them. The CDR3 bases are TGTGCCAGCAGCCTTCACTGGCAGTCCACAGATACGCAGTATTTT. It is translated as CASSLHWQSTDTQYF. Based on the CDR3 plus reference TRBV11-2 and TRBJ2-3, the full variable domain is EAGVAQSPRYKIIEKRQSVAFWCNPISGHATLYWYQQILGQGPKLLIQFQNNGVVDDSQLPKDRFSAERLKGVDSTLKIQPAKLEDSAVYLCASSLHWQSTDTQYFGPGTRLTVL.

The chain carries TRBV13 and TRBJ2-1; D possibly matches TRBD1 or TRBD2 (5 bases each). Germline V gene data show CDR1 as PRHDT and CDR2 as FYEKMQ (reference sequence). CDR3 size: 15 residues. Trimming took 2 bases from V and 7 from J, leaving 15 bases between them. CDR3 protein: CASSLWVGELNEQFF. The CDR3 nucleotides are TGTGCCAGCAGCTTATGGGTAGGGGAGTTAAATGAGCAGTTCTTC.

This clonotype appeared a few times. The chain recombines TRBV20-1 with TRBJ1-1; D is unclear. This CDR3 contains 13 residues. CDR1 is DFQATT and CDR2 is SNEGSKA in the germline V gene (reference sequence). V gave up 3 bases and J gave up 0 bases, with 8 bases separating them. The CDR3 protein is CSASRDMNTEAFF. The CDR3, as DNA: TGCAGTGCTAGTCGGGATATGAACACTGAAGCTTTCTTT.

V usage is TRBV19 and J usage is TRBJ2-6; D unresolved. The length of the CDR3 is 14 residues. The germline V and J ends were trimmed by 4 bases and 0 bases, with 4 bases remaining between them. Germline V gives CDR1 LNHDA, CDR2 SQIVND (reference sequence). In DNA form, the CDR3 reads TGTGCCAGTAGTAATCCCTCTGGGGCCAACGTCCTGACTTTC. Its protein is CASSNPSGANVLTF.

This clonotype was picked up one time. The gene calls are TRBV9 and TRBJ2-5; 10 bases are a match to TRBD2. With V trimmed by 0 bases and J by 8 bases, 10 bases remained unmatched. The germline gives CDR1 SGDLS, CDR2 YYNGEE. This CDR3 has 16 residues. The CDR3 nucleotides read TGTGCCAGCAGCGTAGACCTAGCGGGGGCCCTGGGAACCCAGTACTTC. This gives the protein CASSVDLAGALGTQYF.

This clonotype was seen only a few times. The CDR3 DNA reads as TGTGCCAGCAGCTTGCGGGGGACCTTAGAAGAGACCCAGTACTTC. This translates into CASSLRGTLEETQYF. The chain couples TRBV11-3 to TRBJ2-5, with 7 positions matching TRBD2. The CDR3 sequence is 15 residues long. Trimming removed 3 bases from V and 3 bases from J; junction bases left unmatched: 7. Per germline, CDR1 SGHNT and CDR2 YENEEA. The variable domain in full, completed from reference TRBV11-3 and TRBJ2-5, reads EAGVVQSPRYKIIEKKQPVAFWCNPISGHNTLYWYLQNLGQGPELLIRYENEEAVDDSQLPKDRFSAERLKGVDSTLKIQPAELGDSAVYLCASSLRGTLEETQYFGPGTRLLVL.